The 10 T cell receptor beta chains below were found in one sample sequenced in a study of circulating tumor DNA in untreated peripheral T-cell lymphoma. Sequenced by immunoSEQ multiplex PCR; TCRdb stores in-frame clones only, minus some. The data contain just over 6,500 clones, approximately 62% of them singletons. Source material: tumor tissue. The receptors come from a human donor with peripheral T-cell lymphoma.

The chain is built from TRBV6-8 and TRBJ2-1; no reliable D call. Trimming took 7 bases from V and 1 from J, leaving 17 bases between them. The germline gives CDR1 MNHGY, CDR2 SAAAGT. The CDR3 covers 16 residues. The CDR3 bases are TGTGCCAGCACCCTATCCTTCCGCGCTTCCTACAATGAGCAGTTCTTC. Amino acids: CASTLSFRASYNEQFF.

CDR3 amino acids: CASSPDGQETQYF. CDR3 coding DNA: TGCGCCAGCAGCCCGGACGGACAAGAGACCCAGTACTTC. The chain combines TRBV23-1 with TRBJ2-5; no clear D. TRBV23-1 is designated an ORF whose function remains uncertain. The CDR3 length is 13 residues. The germline V and J ends were trimmed by 6 bases and 2 bases, with 10 bases remaining between them.

The rearrangement uses TRBV28 and TRBJ1-4; D ambiguous. The germline V gene encodes CDR1 MDHEN and CDR2 SYDVKM. The CDR3 runs to 14 residues. Trimming removed 1 base at V and 8 bases at J, with 11 bases between. The CDR3 sequence: CASSLYGVNEKLFF. The DNA for the CDR3 is TGTGCCAGCAGTTTATACGGGGTTAACGAAAAACTGTTTTTT.

This sequence joins TRBV12-2 and TRBJ2-2; the table assigns TRBD1, which was not confirmed against the DNA. TRBV12-2 is annotated as a pseudogene. The CDR3 is made up of 15 amino acids. The DNA of the CDR3 is TGTGCCACCCTTTCCCAGGGGGGGAACACCGGGGAGCTGTTTTTT. This gives the protein CATLSQGGNTGELFF.

The chain employs TRBV11-3 and TRBJ1-1; D is ambiguous. V lost 4 bases and J lost 6, with 18 bases in between. The CDR3 consists of 15 residues. CDR1 is SGHNT and CDR2 is YENEEA in the germline V gene. In nucleotides, the CDR3 is TGTGCCAGCAGCTCCGCCGGGTCCCCGGGAGCTGAAGCTTTCTTT. Its protein is CASSSAGSPGAEAFF.

CDR3 amino acids: CASSFLGNSDTQYF. The CDR3, as DNA: TGTGCCAGCAGCTTTCTYGGGAACTCAGATACGCAGTATTTT. The genes are TRBV7-7 and TRBJ2-3; D gene ambiguous. Between the trimmed V and J ends, which lost 3 bases and 4 bases, there was a span of 11 bases. CDR3 length equals 14 residues. Germline V gene lookup returns CDR1 SSHAT and CDR2 FNYEAQ (reference sequence). Full variable domain (rest looked up from reference TRBV7-7 and TRBJ2-3): GAGVSQSPRYKVTKRGQDVTLRCDPISSHATLYWYQQALGQGPEFLTYFNYEAQPDKSGLPSDRFSAERPEGSISTLTIQRTEQRDSAMYRCASSFLGNSDTQYFGPGTRLTVL.

The chain links TRBV6-4 to TRBJ1-6, with D tentatively TRBD1 (6 bases). Germline CDR1 and CDR2: MRHNA and SNTAGT. The CDR3 contains 15 residues. Trimming left V 7 bases short and J 8 bases short, with 18 bases between. The CDR3 region has the DNA TGTGCCAGCAATGAATTGGGGGCTCGGGATTCACCCCTCCACTTT. Translating it yields CASNELGARDSPLHF.

The chain recombines TRBV6-8 with TRBJ1-2; 8 positions match TRBD1. The germline gives CDR1 MNHGY, CDR2 SAAAGT. J gave up 4 bases and V 6 bases, and 7 bases lay outside the gene matches. The CDR3 spans 14 residues. Here the CDR3 reads CASSSTGQAYGYTF. The CDR3 region has the DNA TGTGCCAGCAGCTCAACGGGACAGGCCTATGGCTACACCTTC.

This chain joins TRBV11-3 and TRBJ2-1; 7 nucleotides line up with TRBD1. The CDR3 totals 15 residues. Germline V CDR1 and CDR2: SGHNT, YENEEA. Losses at the gene ends were 3 bases for V and 7 bases for J; bases not matched to a gene: 9. The CDR3 reads CASSLSGQAGNEQFF. In DNA, the CDR3 is TGTGCCAGCAGCTTGAGCGGACAGGCCGGGAATGAGCAGTTCTTC.

CDR3 coding DNA: TGCGCCAGCAGCCAGACTATGGGGGCAGGACGGGAGACCCAGTACTTC. Protein: CASSQTMGAGRETQYF. V usage is TRBV4-1 and J usage is TRBJ2-5; D possibly corresponds to TRBD1 (6 bases). The CDR3 is made up of 16 amino acids. V was trimmed by 3 bases and J by 5 bases, leaving 19 bases between them. The germline CDR1 and CDR2 sequences are MGHRA and YSYEKL.